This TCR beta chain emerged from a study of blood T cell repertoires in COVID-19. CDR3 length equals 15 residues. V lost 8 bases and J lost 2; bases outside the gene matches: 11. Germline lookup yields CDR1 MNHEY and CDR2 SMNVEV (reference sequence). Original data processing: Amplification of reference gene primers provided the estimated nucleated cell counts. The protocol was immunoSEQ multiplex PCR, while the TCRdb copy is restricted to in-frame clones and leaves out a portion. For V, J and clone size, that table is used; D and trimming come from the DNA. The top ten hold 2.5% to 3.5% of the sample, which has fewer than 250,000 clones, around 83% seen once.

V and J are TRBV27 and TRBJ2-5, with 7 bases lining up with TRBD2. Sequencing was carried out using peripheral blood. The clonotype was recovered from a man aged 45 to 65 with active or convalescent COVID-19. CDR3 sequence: CASASASGVQETQYF. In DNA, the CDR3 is TGTGCCAGCGCTTCGGCTAGCGGAGTTCAAGAGACCCAGTACTTC.